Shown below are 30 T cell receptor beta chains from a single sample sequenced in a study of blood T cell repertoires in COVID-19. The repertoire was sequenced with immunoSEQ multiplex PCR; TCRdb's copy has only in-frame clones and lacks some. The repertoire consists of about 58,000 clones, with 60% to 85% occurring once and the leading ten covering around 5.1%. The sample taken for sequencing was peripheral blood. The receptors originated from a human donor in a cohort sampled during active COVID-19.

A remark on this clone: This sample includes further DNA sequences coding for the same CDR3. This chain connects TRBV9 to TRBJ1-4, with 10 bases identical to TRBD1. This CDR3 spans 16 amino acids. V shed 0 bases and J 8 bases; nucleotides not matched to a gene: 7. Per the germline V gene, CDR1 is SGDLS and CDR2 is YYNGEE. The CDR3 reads CASSVGQGAGREKLFF. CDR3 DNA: TGTGCCAGCAGCGTAGGACAGGGGGCGGGTCGGGAAAAACTGTTTTTT.

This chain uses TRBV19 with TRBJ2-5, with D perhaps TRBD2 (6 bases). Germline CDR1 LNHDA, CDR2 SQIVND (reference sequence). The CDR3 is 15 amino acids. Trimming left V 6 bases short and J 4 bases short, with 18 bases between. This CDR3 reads CASRLGRDYGETQYF. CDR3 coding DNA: TGTGCCAGTAGACTAGGGCGGGATTACGGAGAGACCCAGTACTTC.

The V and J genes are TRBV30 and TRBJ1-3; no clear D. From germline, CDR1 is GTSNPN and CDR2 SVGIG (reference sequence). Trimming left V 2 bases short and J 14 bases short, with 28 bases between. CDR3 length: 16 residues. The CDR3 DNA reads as TGTGCCTGGAGTCTAGCACAGACGGGAGATTCGCCTCCCTTATATTTT. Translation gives CAWSLAQTGDSPPLYF.

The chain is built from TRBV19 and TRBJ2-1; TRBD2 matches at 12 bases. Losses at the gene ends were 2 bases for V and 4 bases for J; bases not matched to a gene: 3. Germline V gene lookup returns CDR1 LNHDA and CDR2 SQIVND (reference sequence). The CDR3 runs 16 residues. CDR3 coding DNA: TGTGCCAGTAGTATACGACTAGCGGGGGAGTACAATGAGCAGTTCTTC. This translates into CASSIRLAGEYNEQFF.

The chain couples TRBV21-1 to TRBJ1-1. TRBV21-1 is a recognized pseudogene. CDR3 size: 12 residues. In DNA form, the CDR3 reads TGTGCCAGCAGCCTAGGGAACACTGAAGCTTTCTTT. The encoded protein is CASSLGNTEAFF.

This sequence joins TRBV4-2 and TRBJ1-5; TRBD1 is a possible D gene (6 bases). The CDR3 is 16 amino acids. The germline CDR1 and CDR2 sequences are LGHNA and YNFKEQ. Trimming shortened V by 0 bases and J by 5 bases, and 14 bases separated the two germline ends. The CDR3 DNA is TGTGCCAGCAGCCAAGAGCTACAGGGACGAGATCAGCCCCAGCATTTT. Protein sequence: CASSQELQGRDQPQHF.

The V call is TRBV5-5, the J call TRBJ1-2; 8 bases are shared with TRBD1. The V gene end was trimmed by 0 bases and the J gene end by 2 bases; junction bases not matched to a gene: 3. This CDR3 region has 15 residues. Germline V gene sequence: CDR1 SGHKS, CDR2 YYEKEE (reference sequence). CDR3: CASSLAGGANYGYTF. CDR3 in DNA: TGTGCCAGCAGCTTGGCAGGGGGCGCCAACTATGGCTACACCTTC.

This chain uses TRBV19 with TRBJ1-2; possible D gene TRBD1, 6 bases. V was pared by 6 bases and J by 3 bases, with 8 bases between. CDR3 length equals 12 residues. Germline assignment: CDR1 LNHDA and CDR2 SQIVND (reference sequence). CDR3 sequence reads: CASRDSHYGYTF. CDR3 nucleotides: TGTGCCAGTAGGGACAGTCACTATGGCTACACCTTC. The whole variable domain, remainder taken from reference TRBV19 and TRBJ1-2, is DGGITQSPKYLFRKEGQNVTLSCEQNLNHDAMYWYRQDPGQGLRLIYYSQIVNDFQKGDIAEGYSVSREKKESFPLTVTSAQKNPTAFYLCASRDSHYGYTFGSGTRLTVV.

The CDR3 bases are TGCGCCAGCAGCCCGGGGACAGGGCATCAGCCCCAGCATTTT. Residues: CASSPGTGHQPQHF. The rearrangement uses TRBV5-1 and TRBJ1-5, with 9 bases lining up with TRBD1. Losses at the gene ends were 4 bases for V and 5 bases for J; bases not matched to a gene: 4. The CDR3 runs to 14 residues. Germline V gives CDR1 SGHRS, CDR2 YFSETQ.

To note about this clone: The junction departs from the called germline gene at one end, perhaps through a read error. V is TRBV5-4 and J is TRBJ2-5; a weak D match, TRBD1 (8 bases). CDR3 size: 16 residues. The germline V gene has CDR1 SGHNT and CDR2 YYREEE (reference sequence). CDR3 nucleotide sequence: TGTGCCCGCAGCTGGGGGGGCAGGGGGCCGCAAGAGACCCAGTACTTC. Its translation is CARSWGGRGPQETQYF.

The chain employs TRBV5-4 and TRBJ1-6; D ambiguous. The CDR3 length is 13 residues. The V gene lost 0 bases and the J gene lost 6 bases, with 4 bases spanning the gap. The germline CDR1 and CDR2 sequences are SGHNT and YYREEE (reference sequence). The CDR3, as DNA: TGTGCCAGCAGCTTGGCCATTAATTCACCCCTCCACTTT. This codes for CASSLAINSPLHF.

This chain's CDR3 is CASSRPANFVYEQYF. The CDR3 DNA reads as TGTGCCAGCAGCCGCCCTGCTAACTTTGTCTACGAGCAGTACTTC. V and J are TRBV7-9 and TRBJ2-7; D is ambiguous. Trimming cost V 5 bases and J 3 bases, with 17 bases left between them. The CDR3 has 15 residues. Germline CDR1 and CDR2: SEHNR and FQNEAQ (reference sequence).

CDR3 in amino acids: CAIRIGEKLFF. DNA of the CDR3: TGTGCCATCCGTATCGGTGAAAAACTGTTTTTT. The chain has TRBV19 and TRBJ1-4; no reliable D call. The CDR3 totals 11 residues. Germline V CDR1 and CDR2: LNHDA, SQIVND (reference sequence). The V gene lost 10 bases and the J gene lost 7 bases, with 10 bases spanning the gap.

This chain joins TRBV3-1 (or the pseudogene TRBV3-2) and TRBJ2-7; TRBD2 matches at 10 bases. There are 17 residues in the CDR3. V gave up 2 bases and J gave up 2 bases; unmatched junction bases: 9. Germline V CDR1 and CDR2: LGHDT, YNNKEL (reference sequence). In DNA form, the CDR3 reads TGTGCCAGCAGCCAACCGACTCTAGCGGGGGCCCCCTACGAGCAGTACTTC. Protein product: CASSQPTLAGAPYEQYF.

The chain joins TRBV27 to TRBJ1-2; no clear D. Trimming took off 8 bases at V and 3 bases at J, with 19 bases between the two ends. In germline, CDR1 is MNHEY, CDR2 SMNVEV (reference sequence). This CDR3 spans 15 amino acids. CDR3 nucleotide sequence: TGTGCCAGCGGTCCATCTGAGGACTCTGACTATGGCTACACCTTC. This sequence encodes CASGPSEDSDYGYTF.

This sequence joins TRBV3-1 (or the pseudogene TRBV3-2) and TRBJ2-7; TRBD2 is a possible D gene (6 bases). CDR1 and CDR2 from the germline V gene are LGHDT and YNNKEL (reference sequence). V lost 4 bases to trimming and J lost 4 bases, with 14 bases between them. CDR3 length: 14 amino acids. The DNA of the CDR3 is TGTGCCAGCAGCCCGGGGGTGGGGATGTACGAGCAGTACTTC. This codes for CASSPGVGMYEQYF.

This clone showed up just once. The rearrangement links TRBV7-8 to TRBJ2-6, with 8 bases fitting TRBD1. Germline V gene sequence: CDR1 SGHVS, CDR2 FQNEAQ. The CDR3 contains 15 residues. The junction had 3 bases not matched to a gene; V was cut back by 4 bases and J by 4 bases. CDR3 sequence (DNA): TGTGCCAGCAGCTCAGGGGGCGCGGGGGCCAACGTCCTGACTTTC. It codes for CASSSGGAGANVLTF. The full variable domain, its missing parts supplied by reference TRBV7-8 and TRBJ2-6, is GAGVSQSPRYKVAKRGQDVALRCDPISGHVSLFWYQQALGQGPEFLTYFQNEAQLDKSGLPSDRFFAERPEGSVSTLKIQRTQQEDSAVYLCASSSGGAGANVLTFGAGSRLTVL.

As DNA, the CDR3 is TGTGCCAGCAGCGACGGACAGGAGACGCCGGAACGGGTCTATGGCTACACCTTC. Translating gives CASSDGQETPERVYGYTF. The V and J genes are TRBV9 and TRBJ1-2, with TRBD1 matching over 7 bases. There are 18 residues in the CDR3. V lost 3 bases, J lost 4 bases, and 18 bases stayed unmatched. Germline-derived CDR1 and CDR2 are SGDLS and YYNGEE.

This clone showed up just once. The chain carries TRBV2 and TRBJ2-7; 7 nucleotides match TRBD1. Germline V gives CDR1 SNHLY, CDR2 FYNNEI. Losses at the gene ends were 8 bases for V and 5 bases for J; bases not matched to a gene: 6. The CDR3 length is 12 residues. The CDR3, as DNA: TGTGCCAGCGACGACAGGGTCGACGAGCAGTACTTC. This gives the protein CASDDRVDEQYF.

DNA for the CDR3: TGTGCCAGCAGCTTAGAGCCCCCCCCTGAAGCTTTCTTT. It specifies CASSLEPPPEAFF. V usage is TRBV7-9 and J usage is TRBJ1-1, with no clear D. Germline V gives CDR1 SEHNR, CDR2 FQNEAQ (reference sequence). This CDR3 is built from 13 residues. V was trimmed by 1 base and J by 6 bases, leaving 9 bases between them.

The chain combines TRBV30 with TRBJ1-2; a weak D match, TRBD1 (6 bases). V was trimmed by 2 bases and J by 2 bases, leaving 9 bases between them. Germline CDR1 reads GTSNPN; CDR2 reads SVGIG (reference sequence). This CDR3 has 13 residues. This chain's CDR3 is CAWSPQGNYGYTF. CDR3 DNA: TGTGCCTGGAGTCCACAGGGAAACTATGGCTACACCTTC. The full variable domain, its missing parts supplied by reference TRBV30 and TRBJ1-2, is SQTIHQWPATLVQPVGSPLSLECTVEGTSNPNLYWYRQAAGRGLQLLFYSVGIGQISSEVPQNLSASRPQDRQFILSSKKLLLSDSGFYLCAWSPQGNYGYTFGSGTRLTVV.

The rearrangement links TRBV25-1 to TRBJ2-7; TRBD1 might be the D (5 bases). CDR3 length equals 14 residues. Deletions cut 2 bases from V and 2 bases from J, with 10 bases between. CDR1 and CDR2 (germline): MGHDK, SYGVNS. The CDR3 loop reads CASSEPDRAYEQYF. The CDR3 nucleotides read TGTGCCAGCAGTGAACCCGACAGAGCCTACGAGCAGTACTTC.

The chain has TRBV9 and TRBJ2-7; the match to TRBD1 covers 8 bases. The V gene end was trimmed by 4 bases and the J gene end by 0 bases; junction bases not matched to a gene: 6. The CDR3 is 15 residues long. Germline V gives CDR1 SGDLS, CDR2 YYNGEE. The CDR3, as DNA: TGTGCCAGCAGCATAGGACAGGGATTCTCCTACGAGCAGTACTTC. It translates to CASSIGQGFSYEQYF.

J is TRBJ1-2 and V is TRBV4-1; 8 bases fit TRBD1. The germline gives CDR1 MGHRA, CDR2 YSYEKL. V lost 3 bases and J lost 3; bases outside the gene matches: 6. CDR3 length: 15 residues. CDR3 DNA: TGCGCCAGCAGCCACTCAGGGGGCGCGGACTATGGCTACACCTTC. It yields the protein CASSHSGGADYGYTF.

The CDR3 nucleotides read TGTGCCAGCAGTCCCCACCGGACTAGCGGGTCTCCCTACGAGCAGTACTTC. Encoded protein: CASSPHRTSGSPYEQYF. The gene calls are TRBV27 and TRBJ2-7; 11 nucleotides agree with TRBD2. This CDR3 has 17 residues. Germline V gives CDR1 MNHEY, CDR2 SMNVEV (reference sequence). J gave up 2 bases and V 5 bases, and 11 bases lay outside the gene matches.

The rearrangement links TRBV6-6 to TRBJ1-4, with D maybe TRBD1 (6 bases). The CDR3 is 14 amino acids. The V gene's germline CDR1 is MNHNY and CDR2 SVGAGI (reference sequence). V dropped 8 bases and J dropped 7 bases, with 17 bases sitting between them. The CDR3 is CASGAQGRGEKLFF. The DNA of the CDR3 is TGTGCCAGCGGAGCACAGGGTAGGGGTGAAAAACTGTTTTTT.

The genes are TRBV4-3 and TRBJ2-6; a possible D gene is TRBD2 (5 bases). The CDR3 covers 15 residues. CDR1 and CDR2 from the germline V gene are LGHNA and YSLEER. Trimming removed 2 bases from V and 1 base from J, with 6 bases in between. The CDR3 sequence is CASSQKRSGANVLTF. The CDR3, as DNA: TGCGCCAGCAGCCAAAAGCGGTCTGGGGCCAACGTCCTGACTTTC.

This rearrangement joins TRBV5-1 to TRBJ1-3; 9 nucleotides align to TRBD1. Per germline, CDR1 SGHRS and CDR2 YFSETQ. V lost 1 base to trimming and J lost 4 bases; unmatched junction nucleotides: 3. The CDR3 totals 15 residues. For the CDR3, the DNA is TGCGCCAGCAGCTTGAACAGGGGGCAAGGAAACACCATATATTTT. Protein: CASSLNRGQGNTIYF.

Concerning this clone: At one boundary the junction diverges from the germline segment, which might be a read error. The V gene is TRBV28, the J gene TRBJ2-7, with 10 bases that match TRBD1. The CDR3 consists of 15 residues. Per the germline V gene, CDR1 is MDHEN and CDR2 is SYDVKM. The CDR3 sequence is CASSLSGTGVDEQYF. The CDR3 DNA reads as TGTGCCAGCAGCTTATCCGGGACAGGGGTTGACGAGCAGTACTTC. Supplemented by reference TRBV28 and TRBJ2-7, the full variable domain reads DVKVTQSSRYLVKRTGEKVFLECVQDMDHENMFWYRQDPGLGLRLIYFSYDVKMKEKGDIPEGYSVSREKKERFSLILESASTNQTSMYLCASSLSGTGVDEQYFGPGTRLTVT.

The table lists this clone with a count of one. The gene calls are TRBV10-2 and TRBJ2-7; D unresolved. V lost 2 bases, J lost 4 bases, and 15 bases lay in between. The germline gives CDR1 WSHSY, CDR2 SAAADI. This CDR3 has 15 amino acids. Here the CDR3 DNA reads TGCGCCAGCAGTGAGAACAGTTCACCCCTTTACGAGCAGTACTTC. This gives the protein CASSENSSPLYEQYF.